One and the same sample provided the 13 T cell receptor beta chains below, sequenced in a study of tumor and adjacent non-tumor tissue in lung cancer. A modified ARM-PCR protocol with three rounds of nested PCR amplified TCRbeta. TCRdb passed the multiplex PCR reads through MiXCR, listing each CDR3 protein once. In the table there are about 70,000 distinct CDR3 sequences, around 73% of which are singletons. This sample's RNA came from whole unsorted tissue. Sequenced input: lung tumor tissue. The origin of the receptors is a man between 60 and 75 years old with non-small cell lung cancer.

This clonotype has a single count. The junction shows a germline mismatch at one end, possibly a read error. The rearrangement links TRBV20-1 to TRBJ2-5; D unclear. The CDR3 extends over 12 amino acids. CDR1 and CDR2 from the germline V gene are DFQATT and SNEGSKA (reference sequence). The CDR3 loop is CSAKAYQETQYF. The CDR3 DNA sequence: TGCAGTGCTAAGGCGTACCAAGAGACTCAGTACTTC.

Details on this clonotype: A junction end diverges from the germline sequence, so it may reflect a read error. The V gene is TRBV6-1, the J gene TRBJ2-6, with D tentatively TRBD1 (5 bases). This CDR3 contains 15 residues. Germline assignment: CDR1 MNHNS and CDR2 SASEGT. This CDR3 reads CASRDKASGANVPTF. The CDR3 DNA is TGTGCCAGCAGAGACAAAGCCTCTGGGGCCAACGTCCCGACTTTT.

The chain employs TRBV6-1 and TRBJ2-7; D is unresolved. V lost 0 bases and J 12 bases, leaving 12 bases between the germline ends. The germline gives CDR1 MNHNS, CDR2 SASEGT. CDR3 length: 12 amino acids. The CDR3 region has the DNA TGTGCCAGCAGTGAAGCCAGATACAAGCGGTACTTC. Its protein product is CASSEARYKRYF.

As concerns this clonotype: A read error is possible here, since a much larger clone lies one base away. The chain uses TRBV5-6 and TRBJ2-1; the D is unclear. Germline values: CDR1 SGHDT, CDR2 YYEEEE. The CDR3 consists of 12 residues. The CDR3 nucleotides are TGTGCCAGCAGCTTGCCCCCCAATGAGCACTTCTTC. Its protein product is CASSLPPNEHFF.

This clonotype was picked up one time. This chain joins TRBV20-1 and TRBJ2-2, with TRBD2 identical over 8 bases. Germline CDR1 and CDR2: DFQATT and SNEGSKA (reference sequence). The J segment lost 16 bases and the V segment lost 3 bases, leaving 13 bases of the junction unmatched. This CDR3 is built from 13 residues. The CDR3 loop is CSARGLESGGPFF. In nucleotides, the CDR3 is TGCAGTGCTAGGGGACTAGAATCCGGGGGGCCGTTTTTT.

This clonotype was observed at least ten times. This chain uses TRBV7-9 with TRBJ1-6; tentatively, D is TRBD1 (6 bases). Trimming took off 3 bases at V and 6 bases at J, with 9 bases between the two ends. Looked up from germline, CDR1 is SEHNR and CDR2 is FQNEAQ (reference sequence). CDR3 length equals 14 residues. The CDR3 sequence: CASSFGTPNSPLHF. CDR3 DNA sequence: TGTGCCAGCAGCTTCGGGACACCTAATTCACCCCTCCACTTT.

This clonotype occurred many times. V gene TRBV20-1 combines with J gene TRBJ2-7; 9 positions agree with TRBD2. CDR3 length: 12 residues. Germline V lookup: CDR1 DFQATT, CDR2 SNEGSKA (reference sequence). Unmatched junction bases numbered 5, after V lost 7 bases and J lost 4 bases. The CDR3 here is CSVLAGIYEQYF. CDR3 sequence (DNA): TGCAGTGTCCTAGCGGGGATTTACGAGCAGTACTTC.

Worth noting for this clonotype: One junction end does not reproduce the germline sequence, and a read error may be involved. J is TRBJ1-1 and V is TRBV6-5; a possible D gene is TRBD1 (5 bases). The CDR3 totals 15 residues. Germline-derived CDR1 and CDR2 are MNHEY and SVGAGI. The CDR3 spells CASRYSRRGGTETFF. CDR3 in DNA: TGTGCGAGCCGTTACTCGAGAAGGGGAGGAACTGAAACTTTCTTT.

The V call is TRBV5-5, the J call TRBJ2-3, with D unclear. Germline CDR1 SGHKS, CDR2 YYEKEE (reference sequence). This CDR3 spans 15 amino acids. V lost 6 bases, J lost 4 bases, and 18 bases lay in between. The CDR3 bases are TGTGCCAGCAACCGATGTGGAGAGCGACCAGATACGCAGTATTTT. It translates to CASNRCGERPDTQYF.

This clonotype was picked up a small number of times. This sequence joins TRBV11-2 and TRBJ2-7, with D uncertain. This CDR3 contains 13 residues. CDR1 is SGHAT, CDR2 FQNNGV, per germline. Trimming removed 5 bases at V and 2 bases at J, with 10 bases between. CDR3 in amino acids: CASSPSPTYEQYF. CDR3 sequence (DNA): TGTGCCAGCAGCCCAAGCCCCACCTACGAGCAGTACTTC.

On this clonotype: A much larger clone lies a single base off, so this may be a read error. Here the CDR3 omits its conserved ending phenylalanine or tryptophan, so a read error is the likely source. The chain uses TRBV11-2 and TRBJ2-7; D might be TRBD2 (5 bases). The CDR3 covers 14 residues. V lost 5 bases and J 2 bases, leaving 13 bases between the germline ends. Looked up from germline, CDR1 is SGHAT and CDR2 is FQNNGV. CDR3 sequence: CASSPSGLPYEQYL. For the CDR3, the DNA is TGTGCCAGCAGCCCCTCGGGGTTGCCCTACGAGCAGTACCTC.

A note on this clonotype: A single base separates this from a much larger clone, so it may be a read error. The chain couples TRBV24-1 to TRBJ2-1; D may be TRBD2 (5 bases). The CDR3 length is 15 residues. Germline V gene sequence: CDR1 KGHDR, CDR2 SFDVKD. CDR3 nucleotides: TGTGCCACCAGTGATTTGACCGGGAACTACGATGAGCAGTTCTTC. This sequence encodes CATSDLTGNYDEQFF.

This clonotype was found many times. This chain links TRBV20-1 with TRBJ2-7; the D is unclear. V was pared by 1 base and J by 0 bases, with 13 bases between. Germline CDR1 DFQATT, CDR2 SNEGSKA (reference sequence). The CDR3 length is 15 residues. DNA of the CDR3: TGCAGTGCTAGAGTTCCGGGCCGCCTCTCCTACGAGCAGTACTTC. This sequence encodes CSARVPGRLSYEQYF.